Listed below are T cell receptor beta chains from one sample, sequenced in a study of regulatory T cells in long-lasting Graves disease. TCRdb processed the multiplex PCR reads anew with MiXCR; each CDR3 protein has one entry. The top ten clones hold more than 10% of a sample with 550,000 to 650,000 distinct CDR3 sequences, around 15% of them seen once. The same data also contributed to another study, on T cells in Graves' hyperthyroidism and ophthalmopathy.

The sequences come from peripheral blood mononuclear cells (PBMCs), collected at new diagnosis, from a patient treated with antithyroid drugs. Receptors were obtained from a man between 18 and 35 years old with Graves disease. Each CDR3 is given with its conserved first and last residue. Each record gives: D gene, J gene, V gene, clone size, CDR3 protein, CDR3 DNA. D genes are given only for firm matches. Clone size is shown for a subset of rows, as once, few, many or a class of expanded clone.

TRBD2	TRBJ2-5	TRBV5-1	many	CASSHGLADQETQYF	TGCGCCAGCAGCCACGGACTAGCGGACCAAGAGACCCAGTACTTC
NA	TRBJ2-7	TRBV11-2	many	CASSLGHPYEQYF	TGTGCCAGCAGCTTAGGGCATCCCTACGAGCAGTACTTC
NA	TRBJ1-4	TRBV7-9	NA	CASSSDGGEKLFF	TGTGCCAGCAGCTCCGATGGTGGTGAAAAACTGTTTTTT
TRBD1	TRBJ2-5	TRBV7-7	NA	CASSGQGARETQYF	TGTGCTAGCAGTGGGCAGGGGGCTCGGGAGACCCAGTACTTC
NA	TRBJ2-7	TRBV6-1	many	CASTMDIQVLREQYF	TGTGCCAGCACAATGGACATTCAGGTCCTTCGCGAGCAGTACTTC
TRBD2	TRBJ2-3	TRBV6-1	few	CAGSEEGRVPDTQYF	TGTGCCGGCAGTGAAGAGGGGAGGGTACCAGATACGCAGTATTTT
NA	TRBJ1-1	TRBV12-3/TRBV12-4	few	CASSLSRRNTEAFF	TGTGCCAGCAGTTTAAGTCGGAGGAACACTGAAGCTTTCTTT
TRBD2	TRBJ2-7	TRBV11-2	many	CASSLDFLTSGRAYEQYF	TGTGCCAGCAGCTTAGACTTCCTGACTAGCGGGAGGGCCTACGAGCAGTACTTC
TRBD1	TRBJ2-5	TRBV7-9	NA	CASSSRDRGPETQYF	TGTGCCAGCAGCAGCAGGGACAGGGGGCCAGAGACCCAGTACTTC
NA	TRBJ1-1	TRBV18	many	CASSPNRGGASSEAFF	TGTGCCAGCTCACCAAATAGGGGTGGGGCGTCATCTGAAGCTTTCTTT
NA	TRBJ1-6	TRBV18	NA	CASSPGGRIRKGSPLHF	TGTGCCAGCTCACCAGGGGGGCGGATCCGAAAGGGTTCACCCCTCCACTTT